This T cell receptor (beta chain) was retrieved from a study of OX40 agonist ivuxolimab in advanced cancers. Method: immunoSEQ multiplex PCR; TCRdb's copy keeps in-frame clones and lacks some. The table has about 21,000 clones, approximately 83% seen once; the top ten hold 30% to 40%. The CDR3 is 12 amino acids. V was shortened by 5 bases and J by 5 bases, with 12 bases between the two germline ends. Germline values: CDR1 GTSNPN, CDR2 SVGIG (reference sequence). This sample comprised CD4+ or CD8+ T cells sorted from blood, obtained in a trial of the OX40 agonist ivuxolimab. The receptor's source is an adult with an advanced solid tumor such as melanoma, head and neck, liver or kidney cancer. J is TRBJ1-2 and V is TRBV30, with D tentatively TRBD1 (5 bases). This CDR3 reads CAWEDTQYGYTF. The DNA of the CDR3 is TGTGCCTGGGAGGACACCCAGTATGGCTACACCTTC. Full variable domain (missing parts from reference TRBV30 and TRBJ1-2): SQTIHQWPATLVQPVGSPLSLECTVEGTSNPNLYWYRQAAGRGLQLLFYSVGIGQISSEVPQNLSASRPQDRQFILSSKKLLLSDSGFYLCAWEDTQYGYTFGSGTRLTVV.